What follows describes a single TCR beta chain. The CDR3 contains 13 residues. V dropped 1 base and J dropped 9 bases, with 13 bases sitting between them. CDR1 and CDR2 (germline): MGHRA, YSYEKL. Per the authors' pipeline: Junction-only immunoSEQ sequences carried no quality scores, so filtering differed. Here immunoSEQ multiplex PCR was the method, and the copy in TCRdb shows in-frame clones only, minus some. V and J calls and clone size come straight from that table; D and trimming were deduced from the DNA. The data hold fewer than 850,000 clones, with roughly 96% observed a single time. Naivety among CD8 cells was defined by CD45RO negativity and positive CCR7 selection, thereby excluding terminally differentiated effector memory CD45RA+ cells. The data were obtained in a study of shared clonotypes between healthy human individuals.

This TCR was recovered from a man under 40 in good health. Input material: naive CD8+ T cells sorted from blood. The chain joins TRBV4-1 to TRBJ2-7; possible D gene TRBD1, 6 bases. This CDR3 reads CASSQAPDSSQYF. The CDR3 nucleotides are TGCGCCAGCAGCCAAGCCCCGGACAGTTCGCAGTACTTC.